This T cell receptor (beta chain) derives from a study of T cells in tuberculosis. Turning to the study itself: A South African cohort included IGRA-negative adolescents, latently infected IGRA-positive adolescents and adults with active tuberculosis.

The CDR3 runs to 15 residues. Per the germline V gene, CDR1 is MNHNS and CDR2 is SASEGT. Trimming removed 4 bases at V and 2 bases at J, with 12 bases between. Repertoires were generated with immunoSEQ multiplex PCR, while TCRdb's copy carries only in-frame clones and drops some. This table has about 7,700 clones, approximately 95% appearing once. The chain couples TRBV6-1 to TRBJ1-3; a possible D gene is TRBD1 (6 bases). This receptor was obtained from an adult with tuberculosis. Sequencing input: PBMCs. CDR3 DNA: TGTGCCAGCAGTGGGCCTGGGACACCTGGAAACACCATATATTTT. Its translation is CASSGPGTPGNTIYF.